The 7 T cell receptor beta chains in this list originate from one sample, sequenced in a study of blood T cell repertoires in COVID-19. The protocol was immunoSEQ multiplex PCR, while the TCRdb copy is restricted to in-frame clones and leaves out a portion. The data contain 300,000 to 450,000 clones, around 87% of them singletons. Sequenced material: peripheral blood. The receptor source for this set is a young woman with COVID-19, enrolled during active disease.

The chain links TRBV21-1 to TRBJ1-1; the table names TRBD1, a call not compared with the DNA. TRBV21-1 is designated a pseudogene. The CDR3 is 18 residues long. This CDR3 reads CASSAGGTGGDQNTEAFF. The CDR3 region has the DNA TGTGCCAGCAGCGCCGGAGGTACAGGGGGGGACCAGAACACTGAAGCTTTCTTT.

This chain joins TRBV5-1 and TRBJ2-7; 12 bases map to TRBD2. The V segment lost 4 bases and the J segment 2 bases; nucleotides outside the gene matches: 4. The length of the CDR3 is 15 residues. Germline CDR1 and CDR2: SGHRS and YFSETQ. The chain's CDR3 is CASSPRTSGTYEQYF. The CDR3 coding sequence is TGCGCCAGCAGCCCTAGGACTAGCGGGACCTACGAGCAGTACTTC.

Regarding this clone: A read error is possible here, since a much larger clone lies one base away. In DNA form, the CDR3 reads TGTGCCAGCAGCGGACTCACAGATACGCAGTATTTT. Its translation: CASSGLTDTQYF. J is TRBJ2-3 and V is TRBV2, with D tentatively TRBD2 (5 bases). Germline V lookup: CDR1 SNHLY, CDR2 FYNNEI. This CDR3 comprises 12 residues. V lost 6 bases to trimming and J lost 2 bases, with 6 bases between them.

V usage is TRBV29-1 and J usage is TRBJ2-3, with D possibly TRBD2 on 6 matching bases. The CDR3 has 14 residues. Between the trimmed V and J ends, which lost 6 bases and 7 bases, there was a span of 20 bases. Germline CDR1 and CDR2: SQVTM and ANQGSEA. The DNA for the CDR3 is TGCAGCGTAGGGGACTCCGAGGCAGGATATACGCAGTATTTT. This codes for CSVGDSEAGYTQYF.

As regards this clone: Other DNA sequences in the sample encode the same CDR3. The CDR3 nucleotides read TGTGCCTGGAGTGTACGGACAGCAGAAGCTTTCTTT. This translates into CAWSVRTAEAFF. The chain is built from TRBV30 and TRBJ1-1; maybe TRBD1 (6 bases). The V end was cut by 0 bases, the J end by 8 bases, with 10 bases between. The germline V gene encodes CDR1 GTSNPN and CDR2 SVGIG (reference sequence). The CDR3 totals 12 residues. Looking up the rest from reference TRBV30 and TRBJ1-1 gives the full variable domain: SQTIHQWPATLVQPVGSPLSLECTVEGTSNPNLYWYRQAAGRGLQLLFYSVGIGQISSEVPQNLSASRPQDRQFILSSKKLLLSDSGFYLCAWSVRTAEAFFGQGTRLTVV.

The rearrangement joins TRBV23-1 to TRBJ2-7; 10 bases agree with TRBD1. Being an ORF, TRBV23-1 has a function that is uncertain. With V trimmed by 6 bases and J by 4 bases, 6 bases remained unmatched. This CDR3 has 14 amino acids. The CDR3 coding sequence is TGCGCCAGCAGATCGACAGGGGGCAAGTACGAGCAGTACTTC. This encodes CASRSTGGKYEQYF.

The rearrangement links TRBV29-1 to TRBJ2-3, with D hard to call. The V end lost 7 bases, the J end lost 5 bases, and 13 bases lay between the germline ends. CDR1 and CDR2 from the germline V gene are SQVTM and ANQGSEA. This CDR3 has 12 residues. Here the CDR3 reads CSGALEQDTQYF. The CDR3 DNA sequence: TGCAGCGGGGCCCTTGAGCAAGATACGCAGTATTTT.